The clone carrying this T cell receptor beta chain was seen ten or more times. Its antigen is unidentified. From germline, CDR1 is LNHDA and CDR2 SQIVND (reference sequence). This CDR3 contains 17 residues. Deletions cut 7 bases from V and 4 bases from J, with 20 bases between. The iRepertoire nested amplicon-rescue multiplex PCR amplified TCR alpha and beta CDR3s from RNA. One-step reverse transcription and amplification started from around 100-400 ng of tissue mRNA or PBMC total RNA. Each CDR3 protein gets one entry after TCRdb re-called the multiplex PCR reads with MiXCR. The table lists tens of thousands of distinct CDR3 sequences, roughly 40% of them singletons, with 35% to 40% in the top ten. The data originate from a study of glioma-infiltrating T cells. Findings and limits, study-wide: Gliomas, especially low-grade, showed above-expected tissue-blood divergence; non-neoplastic patients showed below. CDR3 overlap between tissue and blood was very small.

The material sequenced was glioma tissue, nonneoplastic brain tissue, or PBMCs (not recorded which). The source of this sequence is a human donor with low-grade glioma or glioblastoma, undergoing nonglioma brain surgery, or in good health (not recorded which). The chain recombines TRBV19 with TRBJ2-6; weak D call: TRBD1 (6 bases). CDR3 residues: CASTDARGDSGANVLTF. DNA of the CDR3: TGTGCCAGTACCGATGCCAGGGGAGATTCAGGGGCCAACGTCCTGACTTTC.